This T cell receptor beta chain originates from a study of blood T cell repertoires in COVID-19. Background on the study: Sources were T cells, B-cell-depleted T cells, or PBMCs; the material itself was cDNA or gDNA.

Some clones are missing from TCRdb's copy, which holds only in-frame ones; the method was immunoSEQ multiplex PCR. The top ten hold 9.5% to 12% of the sample, which has roughly 93,000 clones, roughly 80% seen once. CDR1 is SGDLS and CDR2 is YYNGEE in the germline V gene. The CDR3 extends over 13 amino acids. Trimming at V came to 0 bases and at J to 13 bases, leaving 8 bases not matched to a gene. This chain uses TRBV9 with TRBJ1-2; 8 bases map to TRBD1. Sequencing was carried out using peripheral blood. The sequence derives from a woman older than 75 with acute or convalescent COVID-19. The CDR3, as DNA: TGTGCCAGCAGCGTAGAGGGCAGGGGGCTTACCACCTTC. This codes for CASSVEGRGLTTF.